The 8 T cell receptor beta chains given below trace back to one sample, sequenced in a study of blood T cell repertoires in COVID-19. Using immunoSEQ multiplex PCR, the repertoire was profiled, and TCRdb retains in-frame clones only, with some absent. Of 490,000 or so clones in the sample, 88% were seen once. Sequencing used PBMCs or T cells enriched from blood (not recorded which). The receptors shown here come from a woman aged 60 to 75 who had recovered from COVID-19.

As for this clone: Other DNA sequences within the sample encode an identical CDR3. The V call is TRBV5-1, the J call TRBJ1-5, with D maybe TRBD1 (5 bases). Trimming pared 2 bases from V and 5 bases from J, leaving 8 bases between. The CDR3 has 13 residues. The V gene's germline CDR1 is SGHRS and CDR2 YFSETQ. CDR3 sequence reads: CASSFGGDQPQHF. In nucleotides, the CDR3 is TGCGCCAGCAGCTTCGGGGGGGATCAGCCCCAGCATTTT.

The chain carries TRBV9 and TRBJ1-4, with a weak D call TRBD1 (5 bases). The germline CDR1 and CDR2 sequences are SGDLS and YYNGEE. V lost 4 bases and J lost 7, with 8 bases in between. The CDR3 is 12 residues long. The CDR3 loop is CASSPQGEKLFF. The CDR3 region has the DNA TGTGCCAGCAGCCCCCAGGGTGAAAAACTGTTTTTT.

The chain links TRBV3-1 (or the pseudogene TRBV3-2) to TRBJ1-6; D is undetermined. CDR1 LGHDT and CDR2 YNNKEL come from the germline V gene (reference sequence). The CDR3 is 12 residues long. The V gene lost 6 bases and the J gene lost 6 bases, with 6 bases spanning the gap. The CDR3 DNA is TGTGCCAGCAGGAGAAGTAATTCACCCCTCCACTTT. It yields the protein CASRRSNSPLHF.

This clone was detected only once. The chain carries TRBV12-3 or TRBV12-4 and TRBJ2-5, with D perhaps matching TRBD1 (5 bases). CDR3 length: 12 amino acids. V lost 6 bases and J lost 5, with 10 bases in between. The CDR3 nucleotides read TGTGCCAGCAGGAAAGGGGCGGAGACCCAGTACTTC. Amino acids: CASRKGAETQYF.

This clone has just one count. The V gene is TRBV19, the J gene TRBJ1-2; D remains ambiguous. The germline V gene has CDR1 LNHDA and CDR2 SQIVND (reference sequence). The V end was cut by 3 bases, the J end by 8 bases, with 13 bases between. The CDR3 covers 13 residues. CDR3 DNA sequence: TGTGCCAGTAGTATCGACCCTATGAGGGGCTACACCTTC. Residues: CASSIDPMRGYTF.

This chain joins TRBV4-1 and TRBJ1-5, with 8 positions matching TRBD1. The V gene end was trimmed by 4 bases and the J gene end by 7 bases; junction bases not matched to a gene: 6. The length of the CDR3 is 14 residues. Germline values: CDR1 MGHRA, CDR2 YSYEKL. CDR3 in DNA: TGCGCCAGCAGCCCCGGACAGGGCGGGCAGCCCCAGCATTTT. This codes for CASSPGQGGQPQHF.

V is TRBV18 and J is TRBJ2-1, with TRBD1 matching over 7 bases. Per germline, CDR1 KGHSH and CDR2 LQKENI. V shed 5 bases, J shed 8 bases, and the junction held 12 bases outside the gene matches. The CDR3 is 15 residues long. The CDR3 region is CASSIRQGGLYEQFF. For the CDR3, the DNA is TGTGCCAGCTCAATACGACAGGGTGGGCTGTATGAGCAGTTCTTC.

This chain connects TRBV23-1 to TRBJ2-5, with a weak D call TRBD1 (5 bases). TRBV23-1 is marked as an open reading frame, function uncertain. With 0 bases removed from V and 4 bases from J, the gap between germline ends came to 9 bases. The CDR3 loop spans 14 amino acids. This CDR3 is CASSQSNRGETQYF. CDR3 nucleotide sequence: TGCGCCAGCAGTCAATCAAATAGGGGAGAGACCCAGTACTTC.